The 6 T cell receptor beta chains given below trace back to one sample, sequenced in a study of regulatory T cells in long-lasting Graves disease. CDR3-region Arm-PCR and iRepertoire HTBI primers produced the TCR beta libraries. In TCRdb, the multiplex PCR reads were re-called with MiXCR into one record per CDR3 protein. The sample lists roughly 520,000 distinct CDR3 sequences, around 11% occurring once. Time point noted: newly diagnosed GD, antithyroid drugs for less than 3 months. PBMCs provided the RNA from which the TCR library was made. These data were likewise used in another study, on T cells in Graves' hyperthyroidism and ophthalmopathy.

The sequencing here drew on peripheral blood mononuclear cells (PBMCs), taken at new diagnosis, from a patient treated with antithyroid drugs. These receptors all stem from a young woman with Graves disease.

This clonotype was picked up a small number of times. This chain joins TRBV6-1 and TRBJ1-5; the D is unclear. Per the germline V gene, CDR1 is MNHNS and CDR2 is SASEGT. The V gene lost 1 base and the J gene lost 6 bases, with 7 bases spanning the gap. The CDR3 runs to 13 residues. This CDR3 is CASSEGMAQPQHF. In DNA, the CDR3 is TGTGCCAGCAGTGAAGGAATGGCTCAGCCCCAGCATTTT.

This clonotype appeared many times. The chain couples TRBV20-1 to TRBJ1-2; TRBD1 is a possible D gene (5 bases). Germline CDR1 is DFQATT and CDR2 is SNEGSKA (reference sequence). The CDR3 runs to 14 residues. The ends were cut back, 0 bases at V and 4 bases at J, with 12 bases in the middle. CDR3 protein: CSARDLGGPYGYTF. CDR3 sequence (DNA): TGCAGTGCTAGAGATCTGGGGGGACCCTATGGCTACACCTTC.

Remarks on this clonotype: A junction boundary mismatches the germline segment, possibly from a read error. CDR3 residues: CSARKQDRDTGERFF. In nucleotides, the CDR3 is TGCAGTGCTAGGAAACAGGACAGGGACACCGGGGAGCGGTTTTTT. V is TRBV20-1 and J is TRBJ2-2; 8 bases map to TRBD1. The CDR3 runs to 15 residues. In germline, CDR1 is DFQATT, CDR2 SNEGSKA (reference sequence).

Details on this clonotype: One end of the junction is discordant with germline, which a read error may explain. The V gene is TRBV12-3 or TRBV12-4, the J gene TRBJ1-1; no reliable D call. The CDR3 consists of 11 residues. CDR3: CASGLGTETFF. CDR3 sequence (DNA): TGTGCCAGCGGTTTAGGTACTGAAACTTTCTTT.

This clonotype was seen at least ten times. This chain uses TRBV7-8 with TRBJ2-7; D might be TRBD1 (5 bases). The CDR3 runs to 14 residues. Germline V CDR1 and CDR2: SGHVS, FQNEAQ. Trimming removed 9 bases from V and 1 base from J, with 16 bases in between. In DNA, the CDR3 is TGTGCCAGTAGGAAGGGGCCCCTATCCTACGAGCAGTACTTC. Translation: CASRKGPLSYEQYF.

This clonotype was counted between two and nine times. The chain is built from TRBV20-1 and TRBJ1-1; D is ambiguous. CDR3 length: 13 amino acids. V was trimmed by 0 bases and J by 3 bases, leaving 8 bases between them. Germline CDR1 reads DFQATT; CDR2 reads SNEGSKA (reference sequence). CDR3 coding DNA: TGCAGTGCTAGAGAAGAAACATACACTGAAGCTTTCTTT. Its protein is CSAREETYTEAFF.